This T cell receptor beta chain emerged from a study of identical twins. TCRdb ran MiXCR on the 5' RACE reads and lists one entry per CDR3 protein. This table holds roughly 770,000 distinct CDR3 sequences, 15% to 20% found once. The CDR3 has 15 residues. Losses at the gene ends were 0 bases for V and 2 bases for J; bases not matched to a gene: 3. Per germline, CDR1 KGHSH and CDR2 LQKENI. This clonotype was seen a handful of times. These data also formed part of another study, on T cells expressing NK-cell markers. From that second work: Repertoire data for TCR beta were derived from sorted T cells (CD3+CD56+NKG2C+, CD3+CD56+NKG2C- and CD3+CD56-NKG2C+).

The receptor comes from a woman aged 18-30 years in good health. The specimen sequenced was PBMCs. The V call is TRBV18, the J call TRBJ2-7; 8 bases match TRBD1. The DNA of the CDR3 is TGTGCCAGCTCACCACCGGAGACAGGGGCCTACGAGCAGTACTTC. Its translation is CASSPPETGAYEQYF.